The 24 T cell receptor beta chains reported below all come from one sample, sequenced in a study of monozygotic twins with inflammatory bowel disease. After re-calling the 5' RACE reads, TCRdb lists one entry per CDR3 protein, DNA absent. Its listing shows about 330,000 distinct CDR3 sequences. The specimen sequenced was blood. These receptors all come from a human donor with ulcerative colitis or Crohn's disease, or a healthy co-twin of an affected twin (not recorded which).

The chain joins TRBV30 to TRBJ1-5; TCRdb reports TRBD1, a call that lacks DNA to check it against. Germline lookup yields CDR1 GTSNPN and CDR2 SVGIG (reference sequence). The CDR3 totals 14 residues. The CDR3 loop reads CAWNQAGVNQPQHF.

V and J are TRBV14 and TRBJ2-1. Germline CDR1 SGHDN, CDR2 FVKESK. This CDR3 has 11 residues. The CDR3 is CASSQAASKFF.

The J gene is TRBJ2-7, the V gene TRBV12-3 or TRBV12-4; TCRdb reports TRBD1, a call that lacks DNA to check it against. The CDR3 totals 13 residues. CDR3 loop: CASRTGTPYEQYF.

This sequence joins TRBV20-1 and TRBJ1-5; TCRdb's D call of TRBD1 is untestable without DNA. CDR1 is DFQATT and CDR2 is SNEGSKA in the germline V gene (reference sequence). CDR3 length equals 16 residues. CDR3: CSARGQGIVLDQPQHF.

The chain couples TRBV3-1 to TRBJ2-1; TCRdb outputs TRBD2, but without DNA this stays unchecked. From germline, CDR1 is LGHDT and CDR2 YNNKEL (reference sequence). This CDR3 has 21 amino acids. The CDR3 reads CASSWTGGDERWTSGTNEQFF.

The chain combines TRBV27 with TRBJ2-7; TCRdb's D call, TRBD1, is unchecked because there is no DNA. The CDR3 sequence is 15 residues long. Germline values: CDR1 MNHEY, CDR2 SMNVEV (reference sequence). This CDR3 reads CASSFRGTVSYEQYF.

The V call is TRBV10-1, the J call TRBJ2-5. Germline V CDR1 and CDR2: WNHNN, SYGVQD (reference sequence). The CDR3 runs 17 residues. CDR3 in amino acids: CASSESSVRSGQETQYF.

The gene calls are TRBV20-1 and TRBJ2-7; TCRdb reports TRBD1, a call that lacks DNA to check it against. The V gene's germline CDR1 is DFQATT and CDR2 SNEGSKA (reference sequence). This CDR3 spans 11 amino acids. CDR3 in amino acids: CSALDSYEQYF.

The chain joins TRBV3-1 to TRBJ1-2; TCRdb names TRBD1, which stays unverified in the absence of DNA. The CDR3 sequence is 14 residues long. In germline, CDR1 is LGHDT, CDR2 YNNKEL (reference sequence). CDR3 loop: CASSQGGRSYGYTF.

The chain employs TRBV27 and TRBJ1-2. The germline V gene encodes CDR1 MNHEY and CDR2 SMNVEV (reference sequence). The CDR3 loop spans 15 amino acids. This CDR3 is CASSRERYQSYGYTF.

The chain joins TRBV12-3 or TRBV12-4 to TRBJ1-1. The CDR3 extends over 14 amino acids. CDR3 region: CASSLAGSNTEAFF.

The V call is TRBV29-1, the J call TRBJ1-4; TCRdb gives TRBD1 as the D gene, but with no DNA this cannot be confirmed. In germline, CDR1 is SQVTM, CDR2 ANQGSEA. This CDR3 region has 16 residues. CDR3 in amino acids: CSVEDQTTGSNEKLFF.

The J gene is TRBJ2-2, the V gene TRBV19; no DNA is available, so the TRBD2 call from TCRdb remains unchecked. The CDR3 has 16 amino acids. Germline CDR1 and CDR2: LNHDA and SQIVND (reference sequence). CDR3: CASTKREGWDTGELFF.

CDR3 sequence: CASSSQGGSPLHF. V gene TRBV12-3 or TRBV12-4 combines with J gene TRBJ1-6; checking the TCRdb D call of TRBD1 is not possible without DNA. The CDR3 covers 13 residues.

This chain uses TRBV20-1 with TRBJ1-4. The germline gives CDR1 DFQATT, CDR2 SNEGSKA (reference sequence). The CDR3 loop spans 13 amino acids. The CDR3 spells CSAAKGPYEKLFF.

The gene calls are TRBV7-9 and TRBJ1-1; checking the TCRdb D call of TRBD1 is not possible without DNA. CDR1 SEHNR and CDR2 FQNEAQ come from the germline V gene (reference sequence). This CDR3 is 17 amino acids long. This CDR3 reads CASSLGKPGQGNTEAFF.

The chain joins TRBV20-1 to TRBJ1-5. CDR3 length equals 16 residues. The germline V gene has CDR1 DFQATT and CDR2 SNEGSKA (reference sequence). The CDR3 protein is CSASAGIGYSNQPQHF.

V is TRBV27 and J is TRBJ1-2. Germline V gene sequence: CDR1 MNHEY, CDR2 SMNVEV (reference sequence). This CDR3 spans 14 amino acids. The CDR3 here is CASSFDGGNYGYTF.

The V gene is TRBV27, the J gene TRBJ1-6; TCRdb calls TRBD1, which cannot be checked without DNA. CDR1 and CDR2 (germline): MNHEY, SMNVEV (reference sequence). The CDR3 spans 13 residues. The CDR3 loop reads CASSLSPGTAPSF.

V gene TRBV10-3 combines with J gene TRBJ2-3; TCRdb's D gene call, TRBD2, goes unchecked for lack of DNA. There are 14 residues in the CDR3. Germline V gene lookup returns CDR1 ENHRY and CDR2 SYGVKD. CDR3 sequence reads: CAISESLTSRETYF.

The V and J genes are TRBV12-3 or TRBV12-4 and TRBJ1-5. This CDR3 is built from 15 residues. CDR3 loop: CASSLGVGSNQPQHF.

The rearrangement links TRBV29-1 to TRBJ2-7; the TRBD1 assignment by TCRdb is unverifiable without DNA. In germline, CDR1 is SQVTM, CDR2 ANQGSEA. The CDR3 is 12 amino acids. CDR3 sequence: CSVRPPGYEQYF.

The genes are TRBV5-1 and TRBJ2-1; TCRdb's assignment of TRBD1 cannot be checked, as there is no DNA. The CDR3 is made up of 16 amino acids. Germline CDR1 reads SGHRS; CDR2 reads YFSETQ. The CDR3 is CASRSGTGNPYNEQFF. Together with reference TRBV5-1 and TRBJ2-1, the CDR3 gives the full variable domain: KAGVTQTPRYLIKTRGQQVTLSCSPISGHRSVSWYQQTPGQGLQFLFEYFSETQRNKGNFPGRFSGRQFSNSRSEMNVSTLELGDSALYLCASRSGTGNPYNEQFFGPGTRLTVL.

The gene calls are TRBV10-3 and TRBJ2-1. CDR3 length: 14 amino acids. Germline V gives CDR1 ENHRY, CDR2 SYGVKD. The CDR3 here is CAIATGDSWNEQFF.